A single sample is the source of the 6 T cell receptor beta chains below, sequenced in a study of T cell responses to AZD1222 COVID-19 vaccine. TCRdb's copy holds only in-frame clones and misses some; the assay was immunoSEQ multiplex PCR. The data contain under 200,000 clones, 85% to 90% of them seen just once; the ten biggest clones take up around 5.9%. Sequenced here: peripheral blood, sampled on day 0 of AZD1222 vaccination. The receptor set was obtained from an adult in good health.

The table lists this clone with a few counts. The gene calls are TRBV23-1 and TRBJ1-1, with a weak D call TRBD1 (5 bases). TRBV23-1 is sorted into the ORF group, with uncertain function. The CDR3 has 17 residues. The V end lost 10 bases, the J end lost 0 bases, and 24 bases lay between the germline ends. The CDR3 bases are TGCGCCAACACGGGGAGGGCAGGGATAACATTGAACACTGAAGCTTTCTTT. This codes for CANTGRAGITLNTEAFF.

V gene TRBV19 combines with J gene TRBJ1-4; TRBD1 aligns across 10 bases. The length of the CDR3 is 15 residues. Germline trimming cut 4 bases from V and 5 bases from J; bases unmatched to any gene: 4. Germline V gives CDR1 LNHDA, CDR2 SQIVND (reference sequence). In DNA, the CDR3 is TGTGCCAGTAGTACAGGGGGACAGGGGAATGAAAAACTGTTTTTT. This gives the protein CASSTGGQGNEKLFF. The full variable domain, rest sourced from reference TRBV19 and TRBJ1-4, is DGGITQSPKYLFRKEGQNVTLSCEQNLNHDAMYWYRQDPGQGLRLIYYSQIVNDFQKGDIAEGYSVSREKKESFPLTVTSAQKNPTAFYLCASSTGGQGNEKLFFGSGTQLSVL.

This rearrangement joins TRBV30 to TRBJ1-5; no definite D call. V shed 7 bases and J shed 0 bases, with 10 bases lying between them. Germline CDR1 GTSNPN, CDR2 SVGIG (reference sequence). The CDR3 runs 13 residues. As DNA, the CDR3 is TGTGCCTTCTCCGCAGATAGCAATCAGCCCCAGCATTTT. Translation gives CAFSADSNQPQHF.

The J gene is TRBJ1-5, the V gene TRBV4-3; D is unclear. The CDR3 runs 15 residues. The germline V gene encodes CDR1 LGHNA and CDR2 YSLEER. V was trimmed by 4 bases and J by 4 bases, leaving 14 bases between them. This CDR3 is CASSPQNLGNQPQHF. The CDR3, as DNA: TGCGCCAGCAGCCCCCAGAATTTGGGGAATCAGCCCCAGCATTTT.

For the CDR3, the DNA is TGTGCCAGCAGCTTCAGACAGGGATTTAGCACAGATACGCAGTATTTT. Its protein is CASSFRQGFSTDTQYF. This rearrangement joins TRBV7-9 to TRBJ2-3, with 7 bases matching TRBD1. The CDR3 consists of 16 residues. Germline CDR1 and CDR2: SEHNR and FQNEAQ (reference sequence). The V segment lost 3 bases and the J segment 0 bases; nucleotides outside the gene matches: 6. The complete variable domain, with remaining parts taken from reference TRBV7-9 and TRBJ2-3, reads DTGVSQNPRHKITKRGQNVTFRCDPISEHNRLYWYRQTLGQGPEFLTYFQNEAQLEKSRLLSDRFSAERPKGSFSTLEIQRTEQGDSAMYLCASSFRQGFSTDTQYFGPGTRLTVL.

This chain links TRBV28 with TRBJ1-4; 7 positions agree with TRBD1. Germline lookup yields CDR1 MDHEN and CDR2 SYDVKM. The CDR3 sequence is 14 residues long. J gave up 4 bases and V 6 bases, and 5 bases lay outside the gene matches. The CDR3 loop is CASRPGTVNEKLFF. The DNA of the CDR3 is TGTGCCAGCAGGCCCGGGACAGTTAATGAAAAACTGTTTTTT. Using reference TRBV28 and TRBJ1-4 for the parts outside the CDR3, the full variable domain is DVKVTQSSRYLVKRTGEKVFLECVQDMDHENMFWYRQDPGLGLRLIYFSYDVKMKEKGDIPEGYSVSREKKERFSLILESASTNQTSMYLCASRPGTVNEKLFFGSGTQLSVL.